Listed here is a single T cell receptor beta chain. The antigen is not known. Germline values: CDR1 SEHNR, CDR2 FQNEAQ (reference sequence). The CDR3 has 15 residues. The V and J ends lost 4 bases and 6 bases, in that order; junction bases with no gene match: 7. This sample was taken from a study of T cells in localized non-small cell lung cancer. Study-wide points: Measurement of T cell clonality placed uninvolved adjacent lung highest, above the level in tumor. Only one tumor region was sequenced, so heterogeneity remains possible. A higher density of T cells in blood coincided with extended overall survival. In adjacent lung, a median roughly 60 of the top 100 tumor clones were found.

TCRdb's copy holds only in-frame clones and misses some; the assay was immunoSEQ multiplex PCR. The sample consists of 65,000 to 90,000 clones, 80% of them appearing once. J is TRBJ2-3 and V is TRBV7-9; 10 nucleotides match TRBD1. This sample comprised PBMCs, obtained before any cancer treatment. The sequence came from a man aged 35-75 years with stage II squamous cell lung carcinoma. The CDR3 sequence: CASSSSTGGMDTQYF. In DNA form, the CDR3 reads TGTGCCAGCAGCTCTTCGACAGGGGGCATGGATACGCAGTATTTT. The whole variable domain, remainder taken from reference TRBV7-9 and TRBJ2-3, is DTGVSQNPRHKITKRGQNVTFRCDPISEHNRLYWYRQTLGQGPEFLTYFQNEAQLEKSRLLSDRFSAERPKGSFSTLEIQRTEQGDSAMYLCASSSSTGGMDTQYFGPGTRLTVL.